This TCR beta chain stems from a study of control samples from healthy donors and cancer patients. The CDR3 runs to 16 residues. Per germline, CDR1 SSHAT and CDR2 FNYEAQ (reference sequence). Generated by immunoSEQ multiplex PCR, the TCRdb table keeps only in-frame clones and is missing some. Seen here are 150,000 to 200,000 clones, 96% observed once, and the top ten hold 0.85% to 1.3%. A remark on this clone: One end of the junction is discordant with germline, which a read error may explain.

This TCR derives from a woman in her twenties or thirties in good health. The chain links TRBV7-7 to TRBJ2-2; 9 bases align to TRBD1. Sequencing used blood. The CDR3 loop reads CASSSRQGANTGELFF. The CDR3 DNA reads as TGTGCTAGCAGCTCTAGACAGGGGGCGAACACCGGGGAGCTGTTTTTT.